The 30 T cell receptor beta chains in this list originate from one sample, sequenced in a study of early T cells in non-severe SARS-CoV-2 infection. Each CDR3 protein is one row after TCRdb ran MiXCR on the 5' RACE reads. The profile shows 64,000 or so distinct CDR3 sequences, around 13% of them singletons. Sequenced sample: whole blood. These TCRs come from an adult who was a healthcare worker with PCR-confirmed SARS-CoV-2 infection or an uninfected control (not recorded which).

The chain joins TRBV2 to TRBJ2-7; 10 positions match TRBD2. This CDR3 has 14 residues. The germline V gene encodes CDR1 SNHLY and CDR2 FYNNEI. Germline trimming cut 7 bases from V and 5 bases from J; bases unmatched to any gene: 8. The CDR3 is CASKSTAGGHEQYF. CDR3 nucleotide sequence: TGTGCCAGCAAATCCACAGCGGGGGGGCACGAGCAGTACTTC.

This clonotype was detected many times. V and J are TRBV19 and TRBJ2-1, with 9 nucleotides matching TRBD1. Trimming cost V 4 bases and J 5 bases; bases outside gene matches: 6. Germline CDR1 and CDR2: LNHDA and SQIVND (reference sequence). The CDR3 sequence is 15 residues long. CDR3 nucleotides: TGTGCCAGTAGTACCCGGGACAGGGTAAACAATGAGCAGTTCTTC. It codes for CASSTRDRVNNEQFF.

This clonotype came up many times. This chain links TRBV30 with TRBJ1-2; TRBD1 agrees at 8 bases. There are 13 residues in the CDR3. J was trimmed by 2 bases and V by 7 bases; bases with no gene match: 6. Germline V gives CDR1 GTSNPN, CDR2 SVGIG (reference sequence). Here the CDR3 reads CASDRVNNYGYTF. CDR3 nucleotide sequence: TGTGCCTCGGACAGGGTCAACAACTATGGCTACACCTTC.

The chain is built from TRBV6-6 and TRBJ2-1; D gene ambiguous. CDR1 and CDR2 from the germline V gene are MNHNY and SVGAGI (reference sequence). This CDR3 region has 12 residues. The V end was cut by 2 bases, the J end by 6 bases, with 5 bases between. Here the CDR3 DNA reads TGTGCCAGCAGTTACGGCGCCAATGAGCAGTTCTTC. Encoded protein: CASSYGANEQFF.

The V gene is TRBV5-1, the J gene TRBJ1-2; D unclear. V lost 4 bases and J lost 6, with 13 bases in between. This CDR3 is built from 13 residues. Germline V gives CDR1 SGHRS, CDR2 YFSETQ. The CDR3 reads CASSPTTVHGYTF. As DNA, the CDR3 is TGCGCCAGCAGCCCTACAACGGTCCATGGCTACACCTTC.

The V gene is TRBV12-3 or TRBV12-4, the J gene TRBJ2-3; D ambiguous. The CDR3 runs to 15 residues. Trimming pared 5 bases from V and 0 bases from J, leaving 12 bases between. Written as DNA, the CDR3 is TGTGCCAGCAGTCCTACTATCAGTAGCACAGATACGCAGTATTTT. Its translation is CASSPTISSTDTQYF.

The V and J genes are TRBV2 and TRBJ2-7; D not resolved. Trimming stripped 6 bases from V and 6 bases from J, with 9 bases between. The germline gives CDR1 SNHLY, CDR2 FYNNEI. This CDR3 comprises 11 residues. DNA for the CDR3: TGTGCCAGCAGCCACCCGCGCGAGCAGTACTTC. Protein sequence: CASSHPREQYF.

This chain uses TRBV5-4 with TRBJ2-7; no firm D call. CDR1 and CDR2 from the germline V gene are SGHNT and YYREEE (reference sequence). The CDR3 sequence is 13 residues long. The V gene lost 2 bases and the J gene lost 3 bases, with 9 bases spanning the gap. The CDR3 DNA reads TGTGCCAGCAGCTTAGGCAGCATCTACGAGCAGTACTTC. Amino acid sequence: CASSLGSIYEQYF.

J is TRBJ2-7 and V is TRBV20-1; possible D gene TRBD2, 5 bases. This CDR3 spans 14 amino acids. Germline V gene data show CDR1 as DFQATT and CDR2 as SNEGSKA (reference sequence). The V gene lost 3 bases and the J gene lost 4 bases, with 16 bases spanning the gap. The CDR3 reads CSASLPRDPYEQYF. The CDR3 DNA is TGCAGTGCTAGTTTACCGAGGGATCCATACGAGCAGTACTTC.

This clonotype has more than one count but fewer than ten. The chain has TRBV20-1 and TRBJ1-5; 7 bases are shared with TRBD1. The V segment lost 0 bases and the J segment 3 bases; nucleotides outside the gene matches: 11. The CDR3 runs to 17 residues. Germline loops: CDR1 DFQATT, CDR2 SNEGSKA (reference sequence). The CDR3 nucleotides read TGCAGTGCTAGAGATTACGTTAGGACAGGCTACAATCAGCCCCAGCATTTT. It translates to CSARDYVRTGYNQPQHF.

This clonotype was recorded at least ten times. The rearrangement uses TRBV7-2 and TRBJ1-2; 7 bases are a match to TRBD1. Trimming took 5 bases from V and 4 from J; bases not matched to a gene: 4. Germline CDR1 SGHTA, CDR2 FQGNSA. This CDR3 comprises 13 residues. The CDR3 DNA reads as TGTGCCAGCAGCACGACAGGGAGCTATGGCTACACCTTC. Its translation is CASSTTGSYGYTF.

The chain links TRBV12-3 or TRBV12-4 to TRBJ1-1; TRBD1 matches 10 bases. V lost 7 bases and J lost 6; bases outside the gene matches: 8. The CDR3 totals 14 residues. The CDR3 DNA sequence: TGTGCCAGCATCCTAGGACAGGGGGATCCTGAAGCTTTCTTT. It encodes CASILGQGDPEAFF.

The rearrangement links TRBV7-2 to TRBJ1-5; D might be TRBD1 (6 bases). CDR3 size: 14 residues. Germline values: CDR1 SGHTA, CDR2 FQGNSA. V was clipped by 2 bases and J by 6 bases, with 11 bases between them. The chain's CDR3 is CASSLRPGAQPQHF. CDR3 DNA: TGTGCCAGCAGCTTACGTCCGGGGGCTCAGCCCCAGCATTTT.

This clonotype was detected many times. The genes are TRBV11-2 and TRBJ2-3; tentatively, D is TRBD2 (5 bases). CDR1 and CDR2 from the germline V gene are SGHAT and FQNNGV. V was trimmed by 5 bases and J by 0 bases, leaving 9 bases between them. The CDR3 is 14 residues long. The CDR3 nucleotides read TGTGCCAGCAGCCTCGGACTGAGCACAGATACGCAGTATTTT. Amino acids: CASSLGLSTDTQYF.

The rearrangement links TRBV29-1 to TRBJ1-1; perhaps TRBD1 as D (5 bases). Germline values: CDR1 SQVTM, CDR2 ANQGSEA. The CDR3 is 13 residues long. The germline V and J ends were trimmed by 2 bases and 0 bases, with 7 bases remaining between them. CDR3 nucleotides: TGCAGCGTTGAACCAGGGATGAACACTGAAGCTTTCTTT. Its protein product is CSVEPGMNTEAFF.

This clonotype has ten or more counts. The rearrangement links TRBV18 to TRBJ2-3, with 8 bases that match TRBD2. CDR1 KGHSH and CDR2 LQKENI come from the germline V gene. This CDR3 comprises 14 residues. Trimming cost V 3 bases and J 3 bases; bases outside gene matches: 2. In nucleotides, the CDR3 is TGTGCCAGCTCACCGGCGGGGGGTACAGATACGCAGTATTTT. It is translated as CASSPAGGTDTQYF.

The chain is built from TRBV25-1 and TRBJ1-1; TRBD1 is a possible D gene (5 bases). The germline V gene encodes CDR1 MGHDK and CDR2 SYGVNS. The ends were cut back, 4 bases at V and 10 bases at J, with 19 bases in the middle. This CDR3 contains 14 residues. CDR3 sequence reads: CASSGVGAGSGAFF. The CDR3 nucleotides read TGTGCCAGCAGTGGTGTCGGGGCGGGAAGTGGAGCTTTCTTT.

This clonotype is a singleton in its sample. The CDR3 protein is CASSQGPSRGEQFF. CDR3 nucleotide sequence: TGCGCCAGCAGCCAAGGCCCCTCGCGGGGGGAGCAGTTCTTC. V is TRBV4-3 and J is TRBJ2-1; 7 bases align to TRBD2. The CDR3 contains 14 residues. CDR1 and CDR2 from the germline V gene are LGHNA and YSLEER. The trim removed 1 base at V and 10 bases at J, leaving 7 bases unmatched.

The rearrangement links TRBV7-9 to TRBJ2-5; no clear D gene. Germline CDR1 reads SEHNR; CDR2 reads FQNEAQ (reference sequence). CDR3 size: 14 residues. Trimming cost V 1 base and J 2 bases, with 8 bases left between them. DNA for the CDR3: TGTGCCAGCAGCTTAGTAAGCACTCAAGAGACCCAGTACTTC. It is translated as CASSLVSTQETQYF.

This chain links TRBV4-1 with TRBJ2-3; no clear D gene. This CDR3 is built from 14 residues. CDR1 MGHRA and CDR2 YSYEKL come from the germline V gene. V gave up 1 base and J gave up 4 bases, with 9 bases separating them. The CDR3 here is CASSQGRLADTQYF. The CDR3, as DNA: TGCGCCAGCAGCCAAGGACGTCTTGCAGATACGCAGTATTTT.

The DNA for the CDR3 is TGTGCCAGCAAATTACAAGGGACCGAAACCTATGGCTACACCTTC. The encoded protein is CASKLQGTETYGYTF. This rearrangement joins TRBV6-2 or TRBV6-3 to TRBJ1-2; TRBD1 is a possible D gene (5 bases). Looked up from germline, CDR1 is MNHEY and CDR2 is SVGEGT. Deletions cut 7 bases from V and 4 bases from J, with 19 bases between. This CDR3 contains 15 residues.

This clonotype was seen repeatedly, ten times or more. V and J are TRBV18 and TRBJ1-2; 7 nucleotides agree with TRBD1. V was pared by 3 bases and J by 6 bases, with 10 bases of the junction left unmatched. CDR3 size: 15 residues. Looked up from germline, CDR1 is KGHSH and CDR2 is LQKENI. The CDR3, as DNA: TGTGCCAGCTCACCCGAGACAGGGTGGCCGGATGGCTACACCTTC. It encodes CASSPETGWPDGYTF.

This clonotype has more than one count but fewer than ten. The gene calls are TRBV13 and TRBJ1-1, with 12 bases matching TRBD1. The CDR3 has 17 residues. V lost 7 bases and J lost 4; bases outside the gene matches: 13. Germline CDR1 is PRHDT and CDR2 is FYEKMQ (reference sequence). CDR3 sequence: CASTSARDRGLGTEAFF. CDR3 in DNA: TGTGCCAGCACCTCAGCCCGGGACAGGGGGCTGGGCACTGAAGCTTTCTTT.

V gene TRBV24-1 combines with J gene TRBJ2-3; D is possibly TRBD1 or TRBD2 (5 bases each). The CDR3 consists of 15 residues. CDR1 is KGHDR and CDR2 is SFDVKD in the germline V gene. Deletions cut 4 bases from V and 1 base from J, with 11 bases between. The CDR3 nucleotides read TGTGCCACCAGTGACCCGGGACGCGGCACAGATACGCAGTATTTT. Its protein product is CATSDPGRGTDTQYF.

This clonotype was counted many times. CDR3 coding DNA: TGTGCCAGCAGTCCCATCGGCGGGGGTGAGCAGTTCTTC. Its translation is CASSPIGGGEQFF. The chain joins TRBV12-3 or TRBV12-4 to TRBJ2-1; 7 bases map to TRBD2. The CDR3 totals 13 residues. With V trimmed by 5 bases and J by 9 bases, 7 bases remained unmatched.

This clonotype was detected a few times. This is likely a read error, given that the CDR3 carries no conserved phenylalanine or tryptophan at its end. The gene calls are TRBV5-1 and TRBJ2-1; 7 bases agree with TRBD2. With 2 bases clipped from V and 3 bases from J, the junction kept 5 bases outside the gene matches. The CDR3 has 15 residues. Germline V gene sequence: CDR1 SGHRS, CDR2 YFSETQ. CDR3 amino acids: CASSLAGTDYNEQFL. The DNA of the CDR3 is TGCGCCAGCAGCTTAGCGGGGACTGACTACAATGAGCAGTTCTTA.

This chain joins TRBV20-1 and TRBJ2-5, with 13 bases fitting TRBD2. The ends lost 0 bases at V and 4 bases at J; junction bases unmatched: 8. The germline CDR1 and CDR2 sequences are DFQATT and SNEGSKA (reference sequence). The CDR3 totals 17 residues. The CDR3 reads CSARDFLLAGGPETQYF. The CDR3 coding sequence is TGCAGTGCTAGAGATTTCCTACTAGCGGGGGGGCCAGAGACCCAGTACTTC.

The chain combines TRBV7-2 with TRBJ2-5; TRBD2 agrees at 8 bases. V gave up 6 bases and J gave up 0 bases; unmatched junction bases: 6. The CDR3 runs 15 residues. Germline V gene sequence: CDR1 SGHTA, CDR2 FQGNSA. Here the CDR3 reads CASSPVAGHQETQYF. The CDR3, as DNA: TGTGCCAGCAGTCCAGTAGCGGGGCACCAAGAGACCCAGTACTTC.

A few counts support this clonotype. One junction end does not reproduce the germline sequence, and a read error may be involved. The V call is TRBV7-7, the J call TRBJ2-2; no reliable D call. Germline V gene lookup returns CDR1 SSHAT and CDR2 FNYEAQ (reference sequence). The CDR3 is 14 amino acids. The DNA of the CDR3 is TGTGCTAGCAGCTTAAAAAGGGCCAGCGGGGAGCTGTTTTTT. This gives the protein CASSLKRASGELFF.

The rearrangement links TRBV6-2 or TRBV6-3 to TRBJ2-7; D is ambiguous. CDR3 length equals 14 residues. V was pared by 6 bases and J by 0 bases, with 12 bases between. Germline CDR1 is MNHEY and CDR2 is SVGEGT. The CDR3 DNA reads as TGTGCCAGCAGCAGGCCCGGTCCCTCCTACGAGCAGTACTTC. This sequence encodes CASSRPGPSYEQYF.